This T cell receptor beta chain was documented in a study of shared clonotypes between healthy human individuals. This table comes from immunoSEQ multiplex PCR, and its TCRdb copy is limited to in-frame clones, with some not included. The data show 400,000 to 600,000 clones, around 95% seen once. CDR3 size: 17 residues. The V segment lost 4 bases and the J segment 2 bases; nucleotides outside the gene matches: 7. The germline CDR1 and CDR2 sequences are SGHDN and FVKESK. The chain joins TRBV14 to TRBJ2-3; 12 bases map to TRBD2. This clonotype was sampled from a woman aged 25 to 39 in good health. The sample comprised naive CD4+ T cells sorted from blood. Subset: CD45RA+ positively selected. CDR3 sequence (DNA): TGTGCCAGCAGCCCAAGTACTAGCGGGAGGAACACAGATACGCAGTATTTT. This codes for CASSPSTSGRNTDTQYF.